This T cell receptor beta chain is from a study of response to subunit inactivated influenza vaccine. This clonotype was seen at least ten times. This CDR3 contains 11 residues. CDR1 and CDR2 from the germline V gene are MNHEY and SVGEGT. V lost 6 bases and J lost 12, with 12 bases in between. Each CDR3 protein is one row after TCRdb ran MiXCR on the RT-PCR reads. The sample consists of 450,000 to 500,000 distinct CDR3 sequences, 9.5% to 13% of them appearing once. The J gene is TRBJ2-1, the V gene TRBV6-2 or TRBV6-3; D not certain. The source of this sequence is a man aged 50 or older who received an inactivated influenza vaccine. This specimen was PBMCs from blood, taken roughly 47 days after vaccination. The CDR3 nucleotides read TGTGCCAGCAGGTTTGGGGTTAGGCAGTTCTTC. This gives the protein CASRFGVRQFF.